The 3 T cell receptor beta chains listed next were all sequenced from one sample in a study of blood T cells in healthy people across ages (dated by TCRdb to between 2015 and 2017). Library generation was performed with 5' RACE. The run used an Illumina HiSeq 2500. A second PCR of about 7 to 12 cycles was performed with a sample-barcoded 5' primer and a J-beta primer mix. The public reads were reanalyzed by TCRdb: fastp trimming at Q25, MiXCR alignment, in-frame beta chains only. CDR3 protein duplicates are merged, each entry listing the most common genes and DNA. In this sample the table shows some 800,000 distinct CDR3 sequences, around 25% of which occur a single time. The top ten hold approximately 3.7% of the sample. These data were also filed under a second study, of T cells of mothers and their children.

Sample: blood. The source of these receptors is a boy aged 10-17 years in good health.

This chain uses TRBV12-3 or TRBV12-4 with TRBJ1-2, with unresolved D. V lost 6 bases and J lost 3, with 17 bases in between. CDR3 size: 15 residues. The CDR3 loop is CASSPVRPEDYGYTF. The CDR3 region has the DNA TGTGCCAGCAGCCCCGTTAGACCAGAAGACTATGGCTACACCTTC.

This clonotype was counted a few times. The chain links TRBV6-2 or TRBV6-3 to TRBJ2-1, with a tentative D call TRBD2 (5 bases). Per the germline V gene, CDR1 is MNHEY and CDR2 is SVGEGT. Trimming shortened V by 7 bases and J by 9 bases, and 16 bases separated the two germline ends. The CDR3 covers 13 residues. The CDR3: CASTVTVAGEQFF. CDR3 bases: TGTGCCAGCACTGTTACCGTGGCGGGTGAGCAGTTCTTC.

The chain combines TRBV5-5 with TRBJ1-2, with 7 nucleotides matching TRBD1. V was pared by 4 bases and J by 4 bases, with 4 bases of the junction left unmatched. Germline CDR1 SGHKS, CDR2 YYEKEE (reference sequence). The CDR3 is 13 amino acids. The CDR3 is CASSPSGGYGYTF. The CDR3 region has the DNA TGTGCCAGCAGCCCCTCAGGGGGCTATGGCTACACCTTC.